This is a list of T cell receptor beta chains from one sample in a study of beta chain features in type 1 diabetes. Sequenced by immunoSEQ multiplex PCR; TCRdb stores in-frame clones only, minus some. The repertoire holds around 430,000 clones, with 30% as singletons. The sequenced sample consisted of naive CD4+ T cells from blood. All receptors come from a man between 18 and 29 years old in good health. The CDR3 runs from the conserved cysteine through the conserved F or W. A D gene is named only where the DNA matches it firmly. Clone sizes are given selectively: once, few, many, or a class where the clone is expanded.

v_call	clone_size	j_call	d_call	cdr3_nt	cdr3_aa
TRBV29-1	NA	TRBJ1-1	NA	TGCAGCGTTGCAGACGAGAGATCTTTCTTT	CSVADERSFF
TRBV14	NA	TRBJ2-1	NA	TGTGCCAGCAGCCAAGATTGGAGAGGAGCTGCCCATGAGCAGTTCTTC	CASSQDWRGAAHEQFF
TRBV7-9	NA	TRBJ2-3	TRBD2	TGTGCCAGCAGCTCAGGACTAGCGGGATACACAGATACGCAGTATTTT	CASSSGLAGYTDTQYF
TRBV25-1	NA	TRBJ1-3	TRBD1	TGTGCCAGCAGGGGGACAGCCGGAAACACCATATATTTT	CASRGTAGNTIYF
TRBV29-1	NA	TRBJ2-3	NA	TGCAGCGGTGGGGCCCCCCAGGGGACAGATACGCAGTATTTT	CSGGAPQGTDTQYF
TRBV30	few	TRBJ2-6	NA	TGTGCCTGGTCACGTGGGGATTTCGCCGGGGCCAACGTCCTGACTTTC	CAWSRGDFAGANVLTF
TRBV7-9	few	TRBJ2-1	NA	TGTGCCAGCAGCCGACTGCTCAGCTCCTACAATGAGCAGTTCTTC	CASSRLLSSYNEQFF
TRBV9	NA	TRBJ1-4	NA	TGTGCCAGCAGCGTAGGCAGGAAGGCAACTAATGAAAAACTGTTTTTT	CASSVGRKATNEKLFF
TRBV2	few	TRBJ2-7	NA	TGTGCCAGTCGGGACGGATTAACCTACGAGCAGTACTTC	CASRDGLTYEQYF
TRBV7-8	few	TRBJ1-1	NA	TGTGCCAGCAGCACCTCCGGGACTCCTAACACTGAAGCTTTCTTT	CASSTSGTPNTEAFF
TRBV9	few	TRBJ2-1	TRBD1	TGTGCCAGCAGCAACCAGCCCAGGGGGAGTCAGTTCTTC	CASSNQPRGSQFF
TRBV25-1	few	TRBJ2-1	NA	TGTGCCAGCAGTGATCGCGCCTCAGGTTCCCTCTACAATGAGCAGTTCTTC	CASSDRASGSLYNEQFF
TRBV7-2	NA	TRBJ2-1	TRBD2	TGTGCCAGCAGCGCCGGTCTAGCGGGAGGGGTAAATGAGCAGTTCTTC	CASSAGLAGGVNEQFF
TRBV9	NA	TRBJ2-2	NA	TGTGCCAGCAGCGCCCTAACCGGGGAGCTGTTTTTT	CASSALTGELFF
TRBV30	few	TRBJ2-2	TRBD1	TGTGCCTGGAGTGTAAGGCGACAGGGAACAGGCGGGGAGCTGTTTTTT	CAWSVRRQGTGGELFF
TRBV5-1	NA	TRBJ2-7	NA	TGCGCCAGCAGCTGGGACCACTCCTACGAGCAGTACTTC	CASSWDHSYEQYF
TRBV4-1	few	TRBJ1-5	NA	TGCGCCAGCAGCCAACTAGGGGGCAATCAGCCCCAGCATTTT	CASSQLGGNQPQHF
TRBV20-1	NA	TRBJ2-1	NA	TGCAGTGCTAGGCTGAACAATGAGCAGTTCTTC	CSARLNNEQFF
TRBV30	NA	TRBJ2-7	NA	TGTGCCTGGAGGCGGGGCAACTACGAGCAGTACTTC	CAWRRGNYEQYF
TRBV30	NA	TRBJ2-7	TRBD2	TGTGCCTGGAGCGGGACTAGCGTGACCTACGAGCAGTACTTC	CAWSGTSVTYEQYF
TRBV7-9	few	TRBJ2-7	NA	TGTGCCAGCAGCCCCTCGGGTCTAGCGCTCTCCTACGAGCAGTACTTC	CASSPSGLALSYEQYF
TRBV7-9	few	TRBJ2-7	NA	TGTGCCAGCAGCGCCATAGCGGATGTCTACGAGCAGTACTTC	CASSAIADVYEQYF
TRBV7-9	NA	TRBJ2-7	NA	TGTGCCAGCAGCTTCCCTGGCGACGAGCAGTACTTC	CASSFPGDEQYF
TRBV10-3	few	TRBJ2-7	NA	TGTGCCATCAGTGAAGGGGGGACGAGTAAATACTTC	CAISEGGTSKYF
TRBV7-9	NA	TRBJ1-4	NA	TGTGCCAGCAGCTTAGCGGCAGGGGCTAATGAAAAACTGTTTTTT	CASSLAAGANEKLFF
TRBV7-6	NA	TRBJ2-1	NA	TGTGCCAGCAGCTTTGCGGGGTCCTACAATGAGCAGTTCTTC	CASSFAGSYNEQFF
TRBV2	few	TRBJ2-3	TRBD1	TGTGCCAGAGGGGGACAGAGCACAGATACGCAGTATTTT	CARGGQSTDTQYF
TRBV29-1	NA	TRBJ1-5	NA	TGCAGCGTCCGGAGGGCCAGCCTTTCCTACAATCAGCCCCAGCATTTT	CSVRRASLSYNQPQHF
TRBV20-1	few	TRBJ1-5	NA	TGCAGTGCGAGGGGGAGCGAGCCCCAGCATTTT	CSARGSEPQHF
TRBV29-1	once	TRBJ2-3	TRBD1	TGCAGCGGTGAAAGGAGGCAGGGGGCAGATACGCAGTATTTT	CSGERRQGADTQYF
TRBV28	few	TRBJ2-4	NA	TGTGCCAGCAGTTTAACGAGTGCCAAAAACATTCAGTACTTC	CASSLTSAKNIQYF
TRBV28	NA	TRBJ2-3	TRBD2	TGTGCCAGCAGTTTGACTAGCGGGAGGGTTCTCAGCACAGATACGCAGTATTTT	CASSLTSGRVLSTDTQYF
TRBV6-1	NA	TRBJ1-5	NA	TGTGCCAGCAGTGACCTCATGAGAGGACAGCCCCAGCATTTT	CASSDLMRGQPQHF
TRBV6-6	once	TRBJ2-7	TRBD2	TGTGCCAGCAGGGCTCAGCGGGAGCAGGCCTACGAGCAGTACTTC	CASRAQREQAYEQYF
TRBV29-1	NA	TRBJ1-2	TRBD1	TGCAGCGTTCGGGACAGGGACGGTGGCTACACCTTC	CSVRDRDGGYTF
TRBV29-1	few	TRBJ2-7	NA	TGCAGCGCCGGGGATTTATACGAGCAGTACTTC	CSAGDLYEQYF